The sequence of this TCR beta chain was determined in a study of cytomegalovirus exposure and HLA in healthy donors. Study-wide background: Under 85% of around 390 genotyped donors fell in the Caucasian-associated ancestry cluster. Study results and caveats: Upon later analysis, TCR association rates were observed to vary by HLA locus, being highest for DRB1 and lowest for HLA-C.

The PCR had 60 Vbeta and 13 Jbeta primers. Using immunoSEQ multiplex PCR, the repertoire was profiled, and TCRdb retains in-frame clones only, with some absent. The table includes about 96,000 clones, approximately 64% detected once. Notes on this clone: Its antigen is as yet unknown.

Sequencing was done on a sample of PBMCs. This clonotype originated in a man between 60 and 75 years old in good health and CMV-seronegative.

The CDR3 region has the DNA TGCGCCAGCAGTCAGGGGACTACCTATAATTACAATGAGCAGTTCTTC. Amino acid sequence: CASSQGTTYNYNEQFF. The chain links TRBV5-1 to TRBJ2-1; a possible D gene is TRBD2 (7 bases). The germline CDR1 and CDR2 sequences are SGHRS and YFSETQ. The V gene lost 5 bases and the J gene lost 4 bases, with 19 bases spanning the gap. The CDR3 has 16 residues.